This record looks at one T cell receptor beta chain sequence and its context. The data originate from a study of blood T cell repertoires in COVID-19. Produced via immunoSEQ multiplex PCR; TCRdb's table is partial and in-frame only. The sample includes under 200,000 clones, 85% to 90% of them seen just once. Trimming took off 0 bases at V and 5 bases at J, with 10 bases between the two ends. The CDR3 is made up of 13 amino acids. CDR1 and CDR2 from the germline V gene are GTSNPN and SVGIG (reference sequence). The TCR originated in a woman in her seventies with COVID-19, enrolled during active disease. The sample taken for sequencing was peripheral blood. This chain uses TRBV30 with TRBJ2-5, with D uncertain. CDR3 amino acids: CAWSVPSSETQYF. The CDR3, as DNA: TGTGCCTGGAGTGTACCCAGTTCGGAGACCCAGTACTTC.